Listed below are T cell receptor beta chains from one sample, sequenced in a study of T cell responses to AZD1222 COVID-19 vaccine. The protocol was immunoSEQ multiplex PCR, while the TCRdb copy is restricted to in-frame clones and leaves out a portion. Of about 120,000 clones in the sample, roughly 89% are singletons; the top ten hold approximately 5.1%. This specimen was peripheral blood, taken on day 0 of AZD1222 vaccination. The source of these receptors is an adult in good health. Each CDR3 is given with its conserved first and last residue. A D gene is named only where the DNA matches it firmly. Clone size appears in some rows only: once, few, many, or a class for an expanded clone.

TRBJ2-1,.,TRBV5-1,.,TGCGCCAGCAGCTTGGCCCAGGGGGAGCAGTTCTTC,CASSLAQGEQFF
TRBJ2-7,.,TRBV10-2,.,TGCGCCAGTCGACGCGACTCCTACGAGCAGTACTTC,CASRRDSYEQYF
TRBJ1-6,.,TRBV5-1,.,TGCGCCAGCAGCTTGGTCGGGGGGTACTCCTATAATTCACCCCTCCACTTT,CASSLVGGYSYNSPLHF
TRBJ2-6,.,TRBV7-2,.,TGTGCCAGCAGTCGCGACCACTCTGGGGCCAACGTCCTGACTTTC,CASSRDHSGANVLTF
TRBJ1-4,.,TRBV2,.,TGTGCCAGCATGGGTCTTTCCGAAAAACTGTTTTTT,CASMGLSEKLFF
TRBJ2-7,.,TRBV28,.,TGTGCCAGCACCCAGACAGGCTACGAGCAGTACTTC,CASTQTGYEQYF
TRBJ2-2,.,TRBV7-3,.,TGTGCCAGCAGCGACCGCCGAGGGGTTAACACCGGGGAGCTGTTTTTT,CASSDRRGVNTGELFF
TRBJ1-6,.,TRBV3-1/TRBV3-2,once,TGTGCCAGCAGCCAGGGGGGTACGGATTCACCCCTCCACTTT,CASSQGGTDSPLHF
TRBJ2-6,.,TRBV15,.,TGTGCCACCAGTAGCCCGTTAGAAGGTCCTGGGGCCAACGTCCTGACTTTC,CATSSPLEGPGANVLTF
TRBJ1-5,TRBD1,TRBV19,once,TGTGCCAGTAGTATCAACAGGGGAGGTATAAGAAATCAGCCCCAGCATTTT,CASSINRGGIRNQPQHF
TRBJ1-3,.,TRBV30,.,TGTGCCTGGAGTGTAGCCGGGGTGGGAAACACCATATATTTT,CAWSVAGVGNTIYF
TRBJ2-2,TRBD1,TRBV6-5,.,TGTGCCAGCAGAGATACAGGGGTAGGCACCGGGGAGCTGTTTTTT,CASRDTGVGTGELFF
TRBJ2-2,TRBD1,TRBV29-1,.,TGCAGCGTTTCCATCGGGACAGGGCCCGGGGAGCTGTTTTTT,CSVSIGTGPGELFF
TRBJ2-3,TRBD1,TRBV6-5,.,TGTGCCAGCAGAGAGGGACAGGGGAGCACAGATACGCAGTATTTT,CASREGQGSTDTQYF
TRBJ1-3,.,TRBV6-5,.,TGTGCCAGCATTTCGGCGAACACCATATATTTT,CASISANTIYF
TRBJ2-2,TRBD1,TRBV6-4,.,TGTGCCAGCAGTGACTTTGGGACAGGGATGAACACCGGGGAGCTGTTTTTT,CASSDFGTGMNTGELFF
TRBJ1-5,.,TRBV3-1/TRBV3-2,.,TGTGCCAGCAGCTCCGCGGCCCCCGGTCAGCCCCAGCATTTT,CASSSAAPGQPQHF
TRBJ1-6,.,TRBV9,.,TGTGCCAGCAGCGTAGTGGCAGAGAATTCACCCCTCCACTTT,CASSVVAENSPLHF
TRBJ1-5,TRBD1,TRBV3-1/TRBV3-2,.,TGTGCCAGCAGCCGGACAGGGGATCAGCCCCAGCATTTT,CASSRTGDQPQHF
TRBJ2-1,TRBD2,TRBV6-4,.,TGTGCCAGCAGAAAAACTAGCGGGAGGGCCATAGAGGCTGAGCAGTTCTTC,CASRKTSGRAIEAEQFF
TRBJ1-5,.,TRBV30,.,TGTGCCTGGAGTAATGGGTACAATCAGCCCCAGCATTTT,CAWSNGYNQPQHF
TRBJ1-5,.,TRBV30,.,TGTGCCTGGTCTCGGCCCGGGGACGGCAATCAGCCCCAGCATTTT,CAWSRPGDGNQPQHF
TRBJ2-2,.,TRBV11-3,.,TGTGCCAGCAGCTTATTTCCCCCTCCGAACACCGGGGAGCTGTTTTTT,CASSLFPPPNTGELFF
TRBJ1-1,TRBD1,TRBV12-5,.,TGTGCTAGTGGTTCGATCCTCGGGACAGATTCCCCTGAAGCTTTCTTT,CASGSILGTDSPEAFF
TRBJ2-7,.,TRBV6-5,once,TGTGCCAGCAGTCATGGACTCTACGAGCAGTACTTC,CASSHGLYEQYF
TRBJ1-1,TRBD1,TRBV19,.,TGTGCCAGTTCTAGGGCCACGGACAGGCCGATTGAAGCTTTCTTT,CASSRATDRPIEAFF
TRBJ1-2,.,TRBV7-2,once,TGTGCCAGCAGCTCTGCACCGGGCGGGTGGTGCACCTTC,CASSSAPGGWCTF
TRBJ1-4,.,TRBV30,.,TGTGCCTGGAGTGTAGGAGCAGCCCTTAATGAAAAACTGTTTTTT,CAWSVGAALNEKLFF
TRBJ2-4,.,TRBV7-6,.,TGTGCCAGCAGCCCCGGACCACTAGCCAAAAACATTCAGTACTTC,CASSPGPLAKNIQYF
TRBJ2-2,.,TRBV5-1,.,TGCGCCAGCAGCTTGACAGTAAACACCGGGGAGCTGTTTTTT,CASSLTVNTGELFF
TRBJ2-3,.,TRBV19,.,TGTGCCACCCAAAGTGCCGCCACTAGCACAGATACGCAGTATTTT,CATQSAATSTDTQYF
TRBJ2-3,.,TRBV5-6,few,TGTGCCAGCAGCCTCCTAAACCCGGATACGCAGTATTTT,CASSLLNPDTQYF
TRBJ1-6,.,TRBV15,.,TGTGCCACCAGTAGGACAGAAGGACCCTATAATTCACCCCTCCACTTT,CATSRTEGPYNSPLHF
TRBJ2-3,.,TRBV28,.,TGTGCCAGCAGGAGAGGACAGGGACTAATCAGAGATACGCAGTATTTT,CASRRGQGLIRDTQYF
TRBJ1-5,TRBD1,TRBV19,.,TGTGCCAGTAGTACCCGGACAGGGGGGAGCAATCAGCCCCAGCATTTT,CASSTRTGGSNQPQHF
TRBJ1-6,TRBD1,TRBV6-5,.,TGTGCCAGCACCCCTCGGGACAGGAGTTCACCCCTCCACTTT,CASTPRDRSSPLHF
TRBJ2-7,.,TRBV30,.,TGTGCCTGGAGTGTAGGGTATAGTAACGAGCAGTACTTC,CAWSVGYSNEQYF
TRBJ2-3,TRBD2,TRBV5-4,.,TGTGCCAGCAGCTTGCCTAGCGGGAGAAACTCAGATACGCAGTATTTT,CASSLPSGRNSDTQYF
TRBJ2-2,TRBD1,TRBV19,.,TGTGCCAGTAGTATTAGTATTTGGGGACAGATAAACACCGGGGAGCTGTTTTTT,CASSISIWGQINTGELFF
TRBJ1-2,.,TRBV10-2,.,TGCGCCAGCAGTGAGCTGGGGACCCCCAGGAGCTACACCTTC,CASSELGTPRSYTF
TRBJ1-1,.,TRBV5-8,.,TGTGCCAGCAGCTTGGAGGTAGTGAACACTGAAGCTTTCTTT,CASSLEVVNTEAFF
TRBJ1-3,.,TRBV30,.,TGTGCCTGGTCGCCGCGGCTCTCTGGAAACACCATATATTTT,CAWSPRLSGNTIYF